This section outlines one T cell receptor (beta chain) sequence together with its context. In Seattle, patients joined the study during active infection and were tracked longitudinally. Original data processing: Counts of nucleated cells, estimated from reference gene primer amplification, were obtained. Libraries were prepared by immunoSEQ multiplex PCR; TCRdb keeps only in-frame clonotypes and omits some of them. The V and J calls and clone size are taken from that table; D and trimming were inferred from the DNA. The sample holds around 38,000 clones, 87% seen once. This sample is part of a study of blood T cell repertoires in COVID-19. Turning to the study itself: The study drew acute and convalescent COVID-19 samples from the United States, Italy and Spain. The cDNA or gDNA used as material had been derived from T cells, B-cell-depleted T cells, or PBMCs.

The specimen was peripheral blood. This TCR was sampled from a man between 60 and 75 years old with COVID-19, enrolled during active disease.

As DNA, the CDR3 is TGTGCCTGGAGTGTACGGGGGAATGGGAACATTCAGTACTTC. Encoded protein: CAWSVRGNGNIQYF. This chain uses TRBV30 with TRBJ2-4; D possibly corresponds to TRBD2 (6 bases). CDR1 GTSNPN and CDR2 SVGIG come from the germline V gene (reference sequence). V gave up 0 bases and J gave up 7 bases, with 13 bases separating them. There are 14 residues in the CDR3.